Following are 8 T cell receptor beta chains from one sample sequenced in a study of cytomegalovirus exposure and HLA in healthy donors. PCR amplification relied on 60 Vbeta primers (plus 13 Jbeta primers). The table came from immunoSEQ multiplex PCR; TCRdb's copy has only in-frame clones and leaves some out. The sample lists about 240,000 clones, roughly 85% seen once, with about 0.25% in the top ten. Sequenced sample: PBMCs. These receptors originate from a girl aged 2-10 years in good health and CMV-seronegative.

The chain uses TRBV7-9 and TRBJ1-2; TRBD1 matches at 7 bases. The CDR3 has 14 amino acids. The germline CDR1 and CDR2 sequences are SEHNR and FQNEAQ (reference sequence). The junction had 3 bases not matched to a gene; V was cut back by 5 bases and J by 0 bases. This CDR3 is CASSRGQTNYGYTF. In DNA, the CDR3 is TGTGCCAGCAGCAGGGGACAGACTAACTATGGCTACACCTTC.

V usage is TRBV6-5 and J usage is TRBJ2-7, with D possibly matching TRBD2 (6 bases). The CDR3 runs to 11 residues. V lost 8 bases to trimming and J lost 3 bases, with 8 bases between them. Germline V gives CDR1 MNHEY, CDR2 SVGAGI. CDR3 coding DNA: TGTGCCAGCGGAGGGGACTACGAGCAGTACTTC. It encodes CASGGDYEQYF.

The table lists this clone with a count of one. The chain combines TRBV27 with TRBJ2-7; 7 bases map to TRBD1. Germline V gene data show CDR1 as MNHEY and CDR2 as SMNVEV (reference sequence). There are 15 residues in the CDR3. V trimming: 2 bases; J trimming: 2 bases; junction bases outside the gene matches: 6. The CDR3 nucleotides read TGTGCCAGCAGTTTAAAACAGGGGCGGGCCTACGAGCAGTACTTC. Its translation: CASSLKQGRAYEQYF.

The chain is built from TRBV27 and TRBJ2-5, with TRBD2 identical over 8 bases. The CDR3 spans 14 residues. Germline CDR1 and CDR2: MNHEY and SMNVEV (reference sequence). The ends lost 6 bases at V and 5 bases at J; junction bases unmatched: 8. The CDR3 is CASRRAGDGETQYF. The CDR3 region has the DNA TGTGCCAGCAGACGAGCGGGAGACGGGGAGACCCAGTACTTC.

The chain combines TRBV5-1 with TRBJ2-2; 8 positions agree with TRBD1. CDR1 is SGHRS and CDR2 is YFSETQ in the germline V gene. The CDR3 length is 15 residues. Germline trimming cut 5 bases from V and 6 bases from J; bases unmatched to any gene: 9. The CDR3 coding sequence is TGCGCCAGCAGTGGGACAGGAGGGTACTCCGGGGAGCTGTTTTTT. Its translation is CASSGTGGYSGELFF.

The CDR3: CASSPKGPGNYGYTF. In nucleotides, the CDR3 is TGTGCCAGCAGCCCTAAAGGCCCAGGAAACTATGGCTACACCTTC. V gene TRBV7-9 combines with J gene TRBJ1-2; no firm D call. This CDR3 has 15 amino acids. Deletions cut 5 bases from V and 2 bases from J, with 15 bases between. Per germline, CDR1 SEHNR and CDR2 FQNEAQ (reference sequence).

The chain uses TRBV19 and TRBJ2-2; 8 bases line up with TRBD2. The CDR3 runs to 15 residues. V gave up 7 bases and J gave up 4 bases; unmatched junction bases: 8. CDR1 is LNHDA and CDR2 is SQIVND in the germline V gene (reference sequence). The CDR3: CASMREVAFTGELFF. In DNA form, the CDR3 reads TGTGCCAGTATGCGGGAGGTAGCTTTCACCGGGGAGCTGTTTTTT.

This clone has only one observation. The chain joins TRBV19 to TRBJ1-6; D perhaps matches TRBD1 (5 bases). The germline CDR1 and CDR2 sequences are LNHDA and SQIVND (reference sequence). The CDR3 runs 13 residues. Trimming cost V 7 bases and J 8 bases, with 12 bases left between them. CDR3: CASKGGAHSPLHF. Here the CDR3 DNA reads TGTGCCAGTAAGGGAGGGGCGCATTCACCCCTCCACTTT. Complete variable domain (other parts from reference TRBV19 and TRBJ1-6): DGGITQSPKYLFRKEGQNVTLSCEQNLNHDAMYWYRQDPGQGLRLIYYSQIVNDFQKGDIAEGYSVSREKKESFPLTVTSAQKNPTAFYLCASKGGAHSPLHFGNGTRLTVT.